The 30 T cell receptor beta chains in this list originate from one sample, sequenced in a study of blood T cell repertoires in COVID-19. Measured with immunoSEQ multiplex PCR; TCRdb has only the in-frame clones, and not every one. The data hold roughly 260,000 clones, with approximately 89% observed a single time. The material sequenced was peripheral blood. The receptors were sampled from a woman in her 50s with acute or convalescent COVID-19.

The genes are TRBV7-9 and TRBJ1-6; D is perhaps TRBD1 (6 bases). Looked up from germline, CDR1 is SEHNR and CDR2 is FQNEAQ (reference sequence). The germline V and J ends were trimmed by 5 bases and 5 bases, with 10 bases remaining between them. The CDR3 consists of 14 residues. The CDR3: CASSQGQNNSPLHF. As DNA, the CDR3 is TGTGCCAGCAGCCAGGGACAAAATAATTCACCCCTCCACTTT.

The rearrangement links TRBV9 to TRBJ2-3, with D perhaps matching TRBD2 (5 bases). V dropped 4 bases and J dropped 0 bases, with 9 bases sitting between them. CDR1 is SGDLS, CDR2 YYNGEE, per germline. The CDR3 loop spans 14 amino acids. The CDR3 DNA follows: TGTGCCAGCAGCTCCCGACTAAGCACAGATACGCAGTATTTT. Its translation: CASSSRLSTDTQYF.

The rearrangement links TRBV5-6 to TRBJ1-3; D is ambiguous. Between the trimmed V and J ends, which lost 3 bases and 4 bases, there was a span of 11 bases. Germline V gene data show CDR1 as SGHDT and CDR2 as YYEEEE. This CDR3 has 14 amino acids. CDR3 sequence reads: CASSSRSSGNTIYF. As DNA, the CDR3 is TGTGCCAGCAGCTCCAGGTCTTCGGGAAACACCATATATTTT.

For the CDR3, the DNA is TGTGCCAGCAGTCGTCTAGGGAGGGACACTGAAGCTTTCTTT. This codes for CASSRLGRDTEAFF. This chain connects TRBV27 to TRBJ1-1; no firm D call. This CDR3 comprises 14 residues. Trimming took off 5 bases at V and 3 bases at J, with 13 bases between the two ends. Germline CDR1 is MNHEY and CDR2 is SMNVEV (reference sequence).

J is TRBJ2-1 and V is TRBV9; TRBD1 might be the D (5 bases). There are 15 residues in the CDR3. V was trimmed by 0 bases and J by 6 bases, leaving 13 bases between them. Germline V gene data show CDR1 as SGDLS and CDR2 as YYNGEE. The CDR3 DNA follows: TGTGCCAGCAGCGTAGGTAGCAGGGTGGGCAATGAGCAGTTCTTC. Translating it yields CASSVGSRVGNEQFF.

CDR3 residues: CASSIDSGTGYQPQHF. In DNA form, the CDR3 reads TGTGCCAGTAGTATAGACTCTGGGACAGGGTATCAGCCCCAGCATTTT. The rearrangement uses TRBV19 and TRBJ1-5, with 9 bases matching TRBD1. Germline-derived CDR1 and CDR2 are LNHDA and SQIVND (reference sequence). The CDR3 sequence is 16 residues long. V lost 0 bases, J lost 5 bases, and 5 bases stayed unmatched.

The chain combines TRBV6-5 with TRBJ1-3; no definite D call. The CDR3 has 15 amino acids. The germline V and J ends were trimmed by 3 bases and 0 bases, with 9 bases remaining between them. Per the germline V gene, CDR1 is MNHEY and CDR2 is SVGAGI. CDR3 sequence reads: CASSYTADSGNTIYF. The CDR3 coding sequence is TGTGCCAGCAGTTATACAGCCGACTCTGGAAACACCATATATTTT.

This clone appeared a few times. The chain combines TRBV5-1 with TRBJ2-3; D might be TRBD2 (5 bases). This CDR3 has 15 residues. V shed 4 bases and J shed 0 bases, with 12 bases lying between them. Germline CDR1 and CDR2: SGHRS and YFSETQ. Here the CDR3 reads CASSLRTPSTDTQYF. In nucleotides, the CDR3 is TGCGCCAGCAGCCTCCGGACTCCTAGCACAGATACGCAGTATTTT.

The V call is TRBV4-1, the J call TRBJ1-4; D remains unclear. Germline CDR1 reads MGHRA; CDR2 reads YSYEKL. The CDR3 length is 15 residues. V lost 1 base to trimming and J lost 6 bases, with 12 bases between them. DNA for the CDR3: TGCGCCAGCAGCCAAGGCGCCAGAGGCGATGAAAAACTGTTTTTT. It specifies CASSQGARGDEKLFF.

V usage is TRBV5-1 and J usage is TRBJ2-2; D call uncertain. The CDR3 is made up of 14 amino acids. Trimming cost V 3 bases and J 3 bases, with 9 bases left between them. Germline V gives CDR1 SGHRS, CDR2 YFSETQ. CDR3 sequence reads: CASSSPQYTGELFF. The CDR3 DNA follows: TGCGCCAGCAGCTCCCCACAGTACACCGGGGAGCTGTTTTTT.

This clone turned up a few times. The chain links TRBV27 to TRBJ1-1; 10 bases are shared with TRBD1. This CDR3 is 14 amino acids long. The V segment lost 7 bases and the J segment 1 base; nucleotides outside the gene matches: 3. CDR1 and CDR2 (germline): MNHEY, SMNVEV (reference sequence). CDR3 bases: TGTGCCAGCAATCGACAGGGGGCGAACACTGAAGCTTTCTTT. It encodes CASNRQGANTEAFF.

V and J are TRBV5-5 and TRBJ1-2, with D possibly matching TRBD1 (6 bases). V lost 2 bases, J lost 3 bases, and 14 bases lay in between. The germline gives CDR1 SGHKS, CDR2 YYEKEE (reference sequence). This CDR3 spans 15 amino acids. CDR3 in DNA: TGTGCCAGCAGCTTAATACAGGGATCATACTATGGCTACACCTTC. This codes for CASSLIQGSYYGYTF.

V and J are TRBV6-5 and TRBJ2-4; a weak D match, TRBD2 (5 bases). Germline loops: CDR1 MNHEY, CDR2 SVGAGI. V lost 6 bases to trimming and J lost 9 bases, with 18 bases between them. The CDR3 length is 14 residues. CDR3 nucleotides: TGTGCCAGCAGCCCAAGCGGTGGAGCTGGCATTCAGTACTTC. It is translated as CASSPSGGAGIQYF.

The chain has TRBV16 and TRBJ1-5; D perhaps matches TRBD1 (5 bases). The CDR3 extends over 16 amino acids. The germline V gene encodes CDR1 KGHSY and CDR2 FQNENV. Trimming took 1 base from V and 4 from J, leaving 14 bases between them. Here the CDR3 DNA reads TGTGCCAGCAGCCAATTGAGTGGGGCAGCGAATCAGCCCCAGCATTTT. It specifies CASSQLSGAANQPQHF.

The chain couples TRBV3-1 (or the pseudogene TRBV3-2) to TRBJ2-7, with 7 bases matching TRBD1. The V segment lost 4 bases and the J segment 3 bases; nucleotides outside the gene matches: 9. Germline-derived CDR1 and CDR2 are LGHDT and YNNKEL (reference sequence). The CDR3 loop spans 15 amino acids. The DNA of the CDR3 is TGTGCCAGCAGCCCCAAGGGACAGTCGCTCTACGAGCAGTACTTC. Translation: CASSPKGQSLYEQYF.

The V and J genes are TRBV6-5 and TRBJ1-5, with TRBD1 identical over 10 bases. J gave up 7 bases and V 6 bases, and 6 bases lay outside the gene matches. CDR1 is MNHEY and CDR2 is SVGAGI in the germline V gene. CDR3 length equals 14 residues. The CDR3 is CASSPDRGRQPQHF. The CDR3 nucleotides are TGTGCCAGCAGCCCCGACAGGGGGCGGCAGCCCCAGCATTTT.

This clone showed up just once. V usage is TRBV2 and J usage is TRBJ1-2, with D possibly TRBD1 on 6 matching bases. This CDR3 region has 10 residues. Germline loops: CDR1 SNHLY, CDR2 FYNNEI. The V and J ends lost 11 bases and 4 bases respectively, with 8 bases between them. Here the CDR3 reads CAGGAYGYTF. The CDR3 DNA follows: TGTGCCGGGGGGGCCTATGGCTACACCTTC.

The chain uses TRBV28 and TRBJ1-4; D is perhaps TRBD1 (5 bases). The CDR3 contains 16 residues. V lost 5 bases, J lost 0 bases, and 13 bases lay in between. Germline V gives CDR1 MDHEN, CDR2 SYDVKM. This CDR3 reads CASSKRTPATNEKLFF. CDR3 nucleotide sequence: TGTGCCAGCAGTAAAAGGACACCTGCAACTAATGAAAAACTGTTTTTT. The whole variable domain, remainder taken from reference TRBV28 and TRBJ1-4, is DVKVTQSSRYLVKRTGEKVFLECVQDMDHENMFWYRQDPGLGLRLIYFSYDVKMKEKGDIPEGYSVSREKKERFSLILESASTNQTSMYLCASSKRTPATNEKLFFGSGTQLSVL.

This clone was seen more than once but under ten times. This chain connects TRBV7-5 to TRBJ1-1; TRBD1 was called by the table and not checked on the DNA. TRBV7-5 is a pseudogene. The CDR3 is 14 residues long. CDR3 sequence: CARSLCYPGSEAFF. The CDR3 DNA reads TGTGCCAGAAGCTTATGTTATCCAGGGTCTGAAGCTTTCTTT.

The chain employs TRBV18 and TRBJ2-7; the D gene is possibly TRBD2 (6 bases). Germline V lookup: CDR1 KGHSH, CDR2 LQKENI. Trimming left V 3 bases short and J 0 bases short, with 12 bases between. The CDR3 length is 15 residues. Written as DNA, the CDR3 is TGTGCCAGCTCACCTCCCCTAGCGTCCTCCTACGAGCAGTACTTC. Protein sequence: CASSPPLASSYEQYF.

V is TRBV4-1 and J is TRBJ2-2, with 10 bases matching TRBD2. The germline V gene encodes CDR1 MGHRA and CDR2 YSYEKL. Trimming took 3 bases from V and 5 from J; bases not matched to a gene: 6. There are 16 residues in the CDR3. Here the CDR3 reads CASSHLAGVRTGELFF. CDR3 DNA: TGCGCCAGCAGCCACCTAGCGGGAGTTCGGACCGGGGAGCTGTTTTTT.

The rearrangement links TRBV28 to TRBJ2-1; TRBD2 matches 10 bases. Trimming cost V 1 base and J 0 bases; bases outside gene matches: 0. There are 16 residues in the CDR3. Germline CDR1 reads MDHEN; CDR2 reads SYDVKM. The CDR3 DNA reads TGTGCCAGCAGTTTATCTAGCGGGAGCTCCTACAATGAGCAGTTCTTC. Protein product: CASSLSSGSSYNEQFF. The whole variable domain, remainder taken from reference TRBV28 and TRBJ2-1, is DVKVTQSSRYLVKRTGEKVFLECVQDMDHENMFWYRQDPGLGLRLIYFSYDVKMKEKGDIPEGYSVSREKKERFSLILESASTNQTSMYLCASSLSSGSSYNEQFFGPGTRLTVL.

The chain couples TRBV2 to TRBJ1-1, with D hard to call. The CDR3 loop spans 14 amino acids. Germline CDR1 SNHLY, CDR2 FYNNEI. Trimming pared 5 bases from V and 3 bases from J, leaving 13 bases between. The CDR3: CASSPGLVYTEAFF. CDR3 coding DNA: TGTGCCAGCAGTCCCGGACTCGTCTACACTGAAGCTTTCTTT.

This clone occurred once. This chain joins TRBV5-1 and TRBJ1-4; D is unresolved. Germline-derived CDR1 and CDR2 are SGHRS and YFSETQ. Between the trimmed V and J ends, which lost 0 bases and 4 bases, there was a span of 13 bases. This CDR3 contains 16 residues. The DNA for the CDR3 is TGCGCCAGCAGCTTGGCTCCGTTGGGCGATAATGAAAAACTGTTTTTT. Protein product: CASSLAPLGDNEKLFF.

This chain uses TRBV28 with TRBJ2-1; TRBD1 agrees at 9 bases. CDR3 length equals 15 residues. Losses at the gene ends were 6 bases for V and 2 bases for J; bases not matched to a gene: 5. Germline values: CDR1 MDHEN, CDR2 SYDVKM. Here the CDR3 reads CASSRTGEAYNEQFF. Written as DNA, the CDR3 is TGTGCCAGCAGCCGGACAGGGGAGGCCTACAATGAGCAGTTCTTC. Full variable domain (rest looked up from reference TRBV28 and TRBJ2-1): DVKVTQSSRYLVKRTGEKVFLECVQDMDHENMFWYRQDPGLGLRLIYFSYDVKMKEKGDIPEGYSVSREKKERFSLILESASTNQTSMYLCASSRTGEAYNEQFFGPGTRLTVL.

The chain is built from TRBV29-1 and TRBJ2-3, with 7 bases aligning to TRBD1. The junction had 7 bases not matched to a gene; V was cut back by 4 bases and J by 0 bases. Germline-derived CDR1 and CDR2 are SQVTM and ANQGSEA. The CDR3 has 15 residues. In nucleotides, the CDR3 is TGCAGCGTTGGTCCCCAGGGGGAAAGCACAGATACGCAGTATTTT. This codes for CSVGPQGESTDTQYF.

The chain employs TRBV10-3 and TRBJ2-7; TRBD1 agrees at 10 bases. V lost 6 bases and J lost 5; bases outside the gene matches: 7. This CDR3 is 14 amino acids long. Germline V gene data show CDR1 as ENHRY and CDR2 as SYGVKD. This CDR3 reads CAISRDRGMDEQYF. The CDR3 region has the DNA TGTGCCATCAGCCGGGACAGGGGAATGGACGAGCAGTACTTC.

V gene TRBV19 combines with J gene TRBJ2-7, with 7 nucleotides matching TRBD2. Germline V lookup: CDR1 LNHDA, CDR2 SQIVND (reference sequence). The CDR3 runs to 14 residues. The J segment lost 0 bases and the V segment lost 4 bases, leaving 3 bases of the junction unmatched. The CDR3, as DNA: TGTGCCAGTAGTAGGACTAGAGACTCCTACGAGCAGTACTTC. This codes for CASSRTRDSYEQYF.

The V and J genes are TRBV24-1 and TRBJ2-3; the match to TRBD2 covers 7 bases. J gave up 1 base and V 6 bases, and 6 bases lay outside the gene matches. The CDR3 has 15 residues. Germline-derived CDR1 and CDR2 are KGHDR and SFDVKD. CDR3 DNA sequence: TGTGCCACCAGTCGCGTGGGAGGGGGCACAGATACGCAGTATTTT. Translating gives CATSRVGGGTDTQYF.

The V gene is TRBV28, the J gene TRBJ2-5; possible D gene TRBD2, 5 bases. V shed 4 bases and J shed 0 bases, with 15 bases lying between them. The CDR3 covers 16 residues. CDR1 MDHEN and CDR2 SYDVKM come from the germline V gene. Here the CDR3 reads CASSSPAEVYQETQYF. CDR3 coding DNA: TGTGCCAGCAGTTCCCCAGCGGAGGTGTACCAAGAGACCCAGTACTTC.